Listed below are T cell receptor beta chains from one sample, sequenced in a study of blood T cell repertoires in COVID-19. TCRdb's copy holds only in-frame clones and misses some; the assay was immunoSEQ multiplex PCR. Among 210,000 or so clones listed, about 83% were seen once. Sequences were obtained from peripheral blood. The receptor source for this set is a woman between 25 and 40 years old with COVID-19, enrolled during active disease. The CDR3 runs from the conserved cysteine through the conserved F or W. Each record gives: D gene, CDR3 length, clone size, J gene, V gene, CDR3 DNA, CDR3 protein. The D gene is left open where the match is weak. The size of a clone is reported for some rows only, either as once, few or many, or as a class for expanded clones.

d_call: -
cdr3_length: 14
clone_size: -
j_call: TRBJ1-1
v_call: TRBV6-2/TRBV6-3
cdr3_nt: TGTGCCAGCAGTTCAGGGGCCTCGAACACTGAAGCTTTCTTT
cdr3_aa: CASSSGASNTEAFF

d_call: -
cdr3_length: 17
clone_size: -
j_call: TRBJ2-2
v_call: TRBV28
cdr3_nt: TGTGCCAGCAGCTCCCCCGGATTGGCGGAAAACACCGGGGAGCTGTTTTTT
cdr3_aa: CASSSPGLAENTGELFF

d_call: -
cdr3_length: 17
clone_size: -
j_call: TRBJ2-1
v_call: TRBV6-1
cdr3_nt: TGTGCCAGCAGTGAGGACCCCTGGGAGAAGGTCTACAATGAGCAGTTCTTC
cdr3_aa: CASSEDPWEKVYNEQFF

d_call: -
cdr3_length: 11
clone_size: -
j_call: TRBJ2-3
v_call: TRBV6-6
cdr3_nt: TGTGCCAGCAGCCTCCTCGATACGCAGTATTTT
cdr3_aa: CASSLLDTQYF

d_call: -
cdr3_length: 13
clone_size: -
j_call: TRBJ1-6
v_call: TRBV10-1
cdr3_nt: TGCGCCAGCAGTGAAACGGGAAATTCACCCCTCCACTTT
cdr3_aa: CASSETGNSPLHF

d_call: TRBD2
cdr3_length: 15
clone_size: -
j_call: TRBJ2-7
v_call: TRBV2
cdr3_nt: TGTGCCAGCAGTCCCTCTAGCGGGGGGGCCGTCGAGCAGTACTTC
cdr3_aa: CASSPSSGGAVEQYF

d_call: TRBD2
cdr3_length: 20
clone_size: -
j_call: TRBJ2-2
v_call: TRBV11-3
cdr3_nt: TGTGCCAGCAGCTTAGATCTTCCACTAGCGGGAAGAGAAGGCACCGGGGAGCTGTTTTTT
cdr3_aa: CASSLDLPLAGREGTGELFF

d_call: -
cdr3_length: 12
clone_size: -
j_call: TRBJ1-5
v_call: TRBV7-9
cdr3_nt: TGTGCCAGCAGCTTATTAAATCAGCCCCAGCATTTT
cdr3_aa: CASSLLNQPQHF

d_call: TRBD1
cdr3_length: 16
clone_size: -
j_call: TRBJ2-3
v_call: TRBV3-1/TRBV3-2
cdr3_nt: TGTGCCAGCAGCCAAAACAGGGGGATTGAGCCAGATACGCAGTATTTT
cdr3_aa: CASSQNRGIEPDTQYF

d_call: -
cdr3_length: 15
clone_size: -
j_call: TRBJ2-3
v_call: TRBV7-8
cdr3_nt: TGTGCCAGCAGCTTGGGCGAGTCAAGCACAGATACGCAGTATTTT
cdr3_aa: CASSLGESSTDTQYF

d_call: -
cdr3_length: 16
clone_size: -
j_call: TRBJ1-5
v_call: TRBV28
cdr3_nt: TGTGCCAGCAGTTTTTATACAGGTGGCAGCAATCAGCCCCAGCATTTT
cdr3_aa: CASSFYTGGSNQPQHF

d_call: -
cdr3_length: 14
clone_size: -
j_call: TRBJ2-3
v_call: TRBV7-9
cdr3_nt: TGTGCCGGGTCGGCGCCACTAAGCCCAGATACGCAGTATTTT
cdr3_aa: CAGSAPLSPDTQYF

d_call: -
cdr3_length: 16
clone_size: few
j_call: TRBJ1-2
v_call: TRBV7-2
cdr3_nt: TGTGCCAGCAGCCCAAGCCGACAGACTTCTAACTATGGCTACACCTTC
cdr3_aa: CASSPSRQTSNYGYTF

d_call: TRBD2
cdr3_length: 13
clone_size: -
j_call: TRBJ2-1
v_call: TRBV7-9
cdr3_nt: TGTGCCAGCAGTGGGGGAGGGAGGGATGAGCAGTTCTTC
cdr3_aa: CASSGGGRDEQFF

d_call: -
cdr3_length: 12
clone_size: -
j_call: TRBJ1-4
v_call: TRBV30
cdr3_nt: TGTGCCTGGGGGTGGGGACTCGAAAAACTGTTTTTT
cdr3_aa: CAWGWGLEKLFF

d_call: TRBD1
cdr3_length: 15
clone_size: -
j_call: TRBJ1-6
v_call: TRBV6-5
cdr3_nt: TGTGCCAGCCTCTCCGGGACAGTATATAATTCACCCCTCCACTTT
cdr3_aa: CASLSGTVYNSPLHF

d_call: -
cdr3_length: 15
clone_size: -
j_call: TRBJ1-2
v_call: TRBV5-1
cdr3_nt: TGCGCCAGCAGCTTCGAAGGGGTAAACAACTATGGCTACACCTTC
cdr3_aa: CASSFEGVNNYGYTF

d_call: -
cdr3_length: 14
clone_size: -
j_call: TRBJ1-5
v_call: TRBV4-3
cdr3_nt: TGCGCCAGCAGCCAAGTGGTAGGGGATCAGCCCCAGCATTTT
cdr3_aa: CASSQVVGDQPQHF

d_call: -
cdr3_length: 13
clone_size: -
j_call: TRBJ1-2
v_call: TRBV11-2
cdr3_nt: TGTGCCAGCAGTCATATAACAGGGTTGGGCTACACCTTC
cdr3_aa: CASSHITGLGYTF

d_call: -
cdr3_length: 12
clone_size: -
j_call: TRBJ1-1
v_call: TRBV6-6
cdr3_nt: TGTGCCAGCAGTTACAACTTCGAGCAAGCTTTCTTT
cdr3_aa: CASSYNFEQAFF

d_call: -
cdr3_length: 14
clone_size: -
j_call: TRBJ2-7
v_call: TRBV28
cdr3_nt: TGTGCCAGCAGCCCGAATGGCGGGTACTACGAGCAGTACTTC
cdr3_aa: CASSPNGGYYEQYF

d_call: -
cdr3_length: 14
clone_size: -
j_call: TRBJ2-7
v_call: TRBV6-5
cdr3_nt: TGTGCCAGCAGTTACTCGTCTGCGGGCTACGAGCAGTACTTC
cdr3_aa: CASSYSSAGYEQYF

d_call: TRBD1
cdr3_length: 13
clone_size: few
j_call: TRBJ1-1
v_call: TRBV15
cdr3_nt: TGTGCCACCAGCGGGGACAGGGGGACTGAAGCTTTCTTT
cdr3_aa: CATSGDRGTEAFF

d_call: -
cdr3_length: 15
clone_size: -
j_call: TRBJ2-3
v_call: TRBV7-9
cdr3_nt: TGTGCCAGCAGCTGGCGGCAATCACGCACAGATACGCAGTATTTT
cdr3_aa: CASSWRQSRTDTQYF

d_call: TRBD1
cdr3_length: 16
clone_size: -
j_call: TRBJ2-3
v_call: TRBV6-9
cdr3_nt: TGTGCCAGCAGAACCCGACCCACACAGGGGGAAGATACGCAGTATTTT
cdr3_aa: CASRTRPTQGEDTQYF

d_call: -
cdr3_length: 16
clone_size: once
j_call: TRBJ2-2
v_call: TRBV27
cdr3_nt: TGTGCCAGCATTTCAGGACACCAGTTAGACACCGGGGAGCTGTTTTTT
cdr3_aa: CASISGHQLDTGELFF

d_call: -
cdr3_length: 16
clone_size: -
j_call: TRBJ2-3
v_call: TRBV18
cdr3_nt: TGTGCCAGCTCACCACCGGGGGGGCTCCCCGCAGATACGCAGTATTTT
cdr3_aa: CASSPPGGLPADTQYF

d_call: TRBD1
cdr3_length: 15
clone_size: -
j_call: TRBJ2-7
v_call: TRBV29-1
cdr3_nt: TGCAGCGTTGAGGGTTTGACAGGGGGGGTCTACGAGCAGTACTTC
cdr3_aa: CSVEGLTGGVYEQYF

d_call: -
cdr3_length: 15
clone_size: once
j_call: TRBJ1-1
v_call: TRBV4-3
cdr3_nt: TGCGCCAGCAGCCAAGATGGTAACTGGAACACTGAAGCTTTCTTT
cdr3_aa: CASSQDGNWNTEAFF

d_call: TRBD2
cdr3_length: 14
clone_size: -
j_call: TRBJ2-3
v_call: TRBV6-4
cdr3_nt: TGTGCCAGCAGTGTCCTAGCGGGCACAGATACGCAGTATTTT
cdr3_aa: CASSVLAGTDTQYF

d_call: -
cdr3_length: 11
clone_size: -
j_call: TRBJ2-3
v_call: TRBV20-1
cdr3_nt: TGCAGTGCTAGACCAATAGATACGCAGTATTTT
cdr3_aa: CSARPIDTQYF

d_call: -
cdr3_length: 14
clone_size: -
j_call: TRBJ2-4
v_call: TRBV18
cdr3_nt: TGTGCCAGCTCACCCTCGGGGGCCAAAAACATTCAGTACTTC
cdr3_aa: CASSPSGAKNIQYF

d_call: -
cdr3_length: 15
clone_size: -
j_call: TRBJ1-5
v_call: TRBV6-1
cdr3_nt: TGTGCCAGCAGTGAAGCCGGGGGATCCAATCAGCCCCAGCATTTT
cdr3_aa: CASSEAGGSNQPQHF

d_call: TRBD1
cdr3_length: 18
clone_size: -
j_call: TRBJ2-6
v_call: TRBV2
cdr3_nt: TGTGCCAGCAGTCCGCAGATCGGACAGGGGACCGGGGCCAACGTCCTGACTTTC
cdr3_aa: CASSPQIGQGTGANVLTF

d_call: -
cdr3_length: 11
clone_size: -
j_call: TRBJ1-2
v_call: TRBV20-1
cdr3_nt: TGCAGCGGGAGGACTAACTATGGCTACACCTTC
cdr3_aa: CSGRTNYGYTF

d_call: -
cdr3_length: 15
clone_size: -
j_call: TRBJ2-3
v_call: TRBV20-1
cdr3_nt: TGCAGTGCTAGTGTCTGGCCATCGAGCACAGATACGCAGTATTTT
cdr3_aa: CSASVWPSSTDTQYF

d_call: TRBD1
cdr3_length: 13
clone_size: -
j_call: TRBJ1-6
v_call: TRBV12-3/TRBV12-4
cdr3_nt: TGTGCCAGCAGTCTGACAGGGTTTGCACCCCTCCACTTT
cdr3_aa: CASSLTGFAPLHF

d_call: -
cdr3_length: 15
clone_size: once
j_call: TRBJ1-6
v_call: TRBV6-2/TRBV6-3
cdr3_nt: TGTGCCAGCAGTACCCGGGACAACTTTAATTCACCCCTCCACTTT
cdr3_aa: CASSTRDNFNSPLHF

d_call: -
cdr3_length: 14
clone_size: -
j_call: TRBJ1-2
v_call: TRBV5-4
cdr3_nt: TGTGCCAGCAGCTTGTTGGTATCGGGGGGTGGCTACACCTTC
cdr3_aa: CASSLLVSGGGYTF

d_call: -
cdr3_length: 14
clone_size: -
j_call: TRBJ2-7
v_call: TRBV7-9
cdr3_nt: TGTGCCAGCAGCTTAGTCCAGGGATCCGCCGAGCAGTACTTC
cdr3_aa: CASSLVQGSAEQYF